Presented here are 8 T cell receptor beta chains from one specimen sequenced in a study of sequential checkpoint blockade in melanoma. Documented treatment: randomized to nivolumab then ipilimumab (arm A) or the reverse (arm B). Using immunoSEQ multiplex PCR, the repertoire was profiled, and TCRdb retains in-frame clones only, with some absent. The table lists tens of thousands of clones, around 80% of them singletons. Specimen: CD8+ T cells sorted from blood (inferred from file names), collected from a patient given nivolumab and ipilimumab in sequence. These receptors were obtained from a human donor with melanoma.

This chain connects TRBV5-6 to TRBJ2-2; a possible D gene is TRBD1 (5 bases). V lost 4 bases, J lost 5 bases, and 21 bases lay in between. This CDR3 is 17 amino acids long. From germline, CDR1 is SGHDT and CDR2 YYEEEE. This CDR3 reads CASSTQGGPLMTGELFF. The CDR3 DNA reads TGTGCCAGCAGCACGCAGGGTGGCCCCCTCATGACCGGGGAGCTGTTTTTT.

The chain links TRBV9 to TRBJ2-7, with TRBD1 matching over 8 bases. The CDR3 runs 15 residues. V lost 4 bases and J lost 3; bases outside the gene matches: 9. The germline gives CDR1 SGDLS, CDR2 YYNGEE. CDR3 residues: CASSIETGDGYEQYF. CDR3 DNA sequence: TGTGCCAGCAGCATTGAGACAGGGGACGGCTACGAGCAGTACTTC.

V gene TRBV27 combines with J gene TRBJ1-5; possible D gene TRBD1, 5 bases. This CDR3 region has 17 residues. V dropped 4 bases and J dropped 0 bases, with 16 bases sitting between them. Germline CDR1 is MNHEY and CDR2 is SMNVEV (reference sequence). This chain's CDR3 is CASSSSGGGYSNQPQHF. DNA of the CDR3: TGTGCCAGCAGTTCTTCCGGGGGGGGGTATAGCAATCAGCCCCAGCATTTT.

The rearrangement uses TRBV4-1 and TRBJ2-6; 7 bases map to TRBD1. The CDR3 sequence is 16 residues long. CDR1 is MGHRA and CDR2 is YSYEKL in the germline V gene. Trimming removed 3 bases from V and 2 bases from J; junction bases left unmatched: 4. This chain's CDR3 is CASSHDRVTGANVLTF. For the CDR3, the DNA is TGCGCCAGCAGCCATGACAGGGTTACTGGGGCCAACGTCCTGACTTTC.

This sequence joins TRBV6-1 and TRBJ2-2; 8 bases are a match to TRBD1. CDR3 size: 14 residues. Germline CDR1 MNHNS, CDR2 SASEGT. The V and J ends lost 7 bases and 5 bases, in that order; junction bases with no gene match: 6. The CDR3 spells CASNLRQGTGELFF. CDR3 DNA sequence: TGTGCCAGCAACCTACGACAGGGGACCGGGGAGCTGTTTTTT.

The DNA of the CDR3 is TGCGCCAGCAGCCAAGGGACAGCGAACTCCTACGAGCAGTACTTC. Its protein is CASSQGTANSYEQYF. This rearrangement joins TRBV4-1 to TRBJ2-7; weak D call: TRBD1 (6 bases). The CDR3 contains 15 residues. The V end was cut by 1 base, the J end by 0 bases, with 10 bases between. Germline loops: CDR1 MGHRA, CDR2 YSYEKL.

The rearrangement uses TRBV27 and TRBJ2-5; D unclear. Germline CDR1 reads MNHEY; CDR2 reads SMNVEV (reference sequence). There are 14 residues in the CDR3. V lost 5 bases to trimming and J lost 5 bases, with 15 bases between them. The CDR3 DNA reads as TGTGCCAGCAGTCCGGTCCTGAACCTGGAGACCCAGTACTTC. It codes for CASSPVLNLETQYF.

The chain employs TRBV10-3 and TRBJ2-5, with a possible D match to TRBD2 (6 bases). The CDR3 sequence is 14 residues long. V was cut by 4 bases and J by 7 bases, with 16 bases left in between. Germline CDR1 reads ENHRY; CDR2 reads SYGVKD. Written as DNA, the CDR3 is TGTGCCATCAGTGGGGAGGCGGGCGCCCGGACCCAGTACTTC. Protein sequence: CAISGEAGARTQYF.